A selection of T cell receptor beta chains follows, all from one sample in a study of neurological immune-mediated disorders. TCRdb re-called the 5' RACE reads with MiXCR, one entry per CDR3 protein. Of fewer than 55,000 distinct CDR3 sequences in the sample, 12% were seen once. Sequencing was performed on PBMCs. The receptors were gathered from a male donor with HTLV-1-associated myelopathy (HAM/TSP). The CDR3 runs from the conserved cysteine through the conserved F or W. The D gene is left open where the match is weak. The size of a clone is reported for some rows only, either as once, few or many, or as a class for expanded clones.

d_call: TRBD1; j_call: TRBJ1-2; clone_size: many; v_call: TRBV29-1; cdr3_nt: TGCAGCGTTGATGGGACAGGGTTAGGCTATGGCTACACCTTC; cdr3_aa: CSVDGTGLGYGYTF
d_call: -; j_call: TRBJ1-1; clone_size: many; v_call: TRBV7-2; cdr3_nt: TGTGCCAGCAGCTGGCAGGACAGAGACACTGAAGCTTTCTTT; cdr3_aa: CASSWQDRDTEAFF
d_call: TRBD2; j_call: TRBJ2-1; clone_size: many; v_call: TRBV3-1; cdr3_nt: TGTGCCAGCAGCCAAGATCGGGGGGGGCAGTTCTTC; cdr3_aa: CASSQDRGGQFF
d_call: -; j_call: TRBJ2-1; clone_size: many; v_call: TRBV4-3; cdr3_nt: TGCGCCAGCAGCCAAAGTCGGTACGGGTACAATGAGCAGTTCTTC; cdr3_aa: CASSQSRYGYNEQFF
d_call: -; j_call: TRBJ2-5; clone_size: many; v_call: TRBV12-3/TRBV12-4; cdr3_nt: TGTGCCAGCAGTTGGGACGGAGGGCACCAAGAGACCCAGTACTTC; cdr3_aa: CASSWDGGHQETQYF
d_call: -; j_call: TRBJ2-3; clone_size: many; v_call: TRBV5-1; cdr3_nt: TGCGCCAGCACCCTTGCCCTGTCGATCACAGATACGCAGTATTTT; cdr3_aa: CASTLALSITDTQYF
d_call: -; j_call: TRBJ1-6; clone_size: many; v_call: TRBV9; cdr3_nt: TGTGCCAGCAGCGTAGCGAGTTCATGGGAATCACCCCTCCACTTT; cdr3_aa: CASSVASSWESPLHF
d_call: -; j_call: TRBJ2-6; clone_size: many; v_call: TRBV29-1; cdr3_nt: TGCAGCGTTGGCCAGGCCTCTGGGGCCAACGTCCTGACTTTC; cdr3_aa: CSVGQASGANVLTF
d_call: TRBD2; j_call: TRBJ2-3; clone_size: many; v_call: TRBV24-1; cdr3_nt: TGTGCCACCAGTGATTTCAGCGGGGCTCGCGTAAGAGATACGCAGTATTTT; cdr3_aa: CATSDFSGARVRDTQYF
d_call: -; j_call: TRBJ1-2; clone_size: many; v_call: TRBV5-1; cdr3_nt: TGCGCCAGCAGCTTGGATTCTGGCCATCGAGAAGGCTACACCTTC; cdr3_aa: CASSLDSGHREGYTF
d_call: -; j_call: TRBJ2-2; clone_size: many; v_call: TRBV29-1; cdr3_nt: TGCAGCGTTACCGGGACCGGGAACACCGGGGAGCTGTTTTTT; cdr3_aa: CSVTGTGNTGELFF
d_call: -; j_call: TRBJ1-1; clone_size: many; v_call: TRBV5-1; cdr3_nt: TGCGCCAGCAGCTGGAGGGGGGAACAGGTCAACACTGAAGCTTTCTTT; cdr3_aa: CASSWRGEQVNTEAFF
d_call: -; j_call: TRBJ2-3; clone_size: -; v_call: TRBV2; cdr3_nt: TGTGCCAGCAGGGTTGGGGGGACGAGCACAGATACGCAGTATTTT; cdr3_aa: CASRVGGTSTDTQYF
d_call: TRBD1; j_call: TRBJ2-3; clone_size: many; v_call: TRBV5-1; cdr3_nt: TGCGCCAGCAGCGGAAAGACAGGGGCTTTCACAGATACGCAGTATTTT; cdr3_aa: CASSGKTGAFTDTQYF
d_call: -; j_call: TRBJ2-5; clone_size: many; v_call: TRBV20-1; cdr3_nt: TGCAGTGCTAGAGATCAGCTAAAAGGGGCCCAAGAGACCCAGTACTTC; cdr3_aa: CSARDQLKGAQETQYF
d_call: -; j_call: TRBJ1-3; clone_size: many; v_call: TRBV6-6; cdr3_nt: TGTGCCAGCAGTTACGGGGACGGCTCTGGAAACACCATATATTTT; cdr3_aa: CASSYGDGSGNTIYF
d_call: -; j_call: TRBJ1-5; clone_size: many; v_call: TRBV20-1; cdr3_nt: TGCAGTGCTCAGTGGAATAGCAATCAGCCCCAGCATTTT; cdr3_aa: CSAQWNSNQPQHF
d_call: -; j_call: TRBJ2-2; clone_size: many; v_call: TRBV27; cdr3_nt: TGTGCCAGCAGAACCGTCCAGGGGCTCACCGGGGAGCTGTTTTTT; cdr3_aa: CASRTVQGLTGELFF
d_call: TRBD2; j_call: TRBJ2-1; clone_size: -; v_call: TRBV6-5; cdr3_nt: TGTGCCAGCAGCCCTACGGGGGGACCCTACAATGAGCAGTTCTTC; cdr3_aa: CASSPTGGPYNEQFF
d_call: -; j_call: TRBJ1-2; clone_size: many; v_call: TRBV7-2; cdr3_nt: TGTGCCAGCAGCTTAGGGGATGGGGCGGGTGGCTACACCTTC; cdr3_aa: CASSLGDGAGGYTF
d_call: -; j_call: TRBJ1-1; clone_size: many; v_call: TRBV20-1; cdr3_nt: TGCAGTGCGACCCTTTTGGGAGCTTTCTTT; cdr3_aa: CSATLLGAFF
d_call: -; j_call: TRBJ1-3; clone_size: many; v_call: TRBV7-9; cdr3_nt: TGTGCCAGCAGCCAGGCGGCCGGGGGAGGAAACACCATATATTTT; cdr3_aa: CASSQAAGGGNTIYF
d_call: -; j_call: TRBJ2-7; clone_size: many; v_call: TRBV18; cdr3_nt: TGTGCCAGCTCAGCTACACCGGGACAAACCTACGAGCAGTACTTC; cdr3_aa: CASSATPGQTYEQYF
d_call: -; j_call: TRBJ2-5; clone_size: many; v_call: TRBV7-9; cdr3_nt: TGTGCCAGCAGAGCACGGGGTTTGGAGGAGACCCAGTACTTC; cdr3_aa: CASRARGLEETQYF
d_call: -; j_call: TRBJ2-7; clone_size: few; v_call: TRBV20-1; cdr3_nt: TGCAGTGCTAGACTACCGGACAACGAGCAGTACTTC; cdr3_aa: CSARLPDNEQYF
d_call: TRBD2; j_call: TRBJ2-2; clone_size: many; v_call: TRBV11-2; cdr3_nt: TGTGCCAGCAGCTTCCGGGACTATAACACCGGGGAGCTGTTTTTT; cdr3_aa: CASSFRDYNTGELFF
d_call: -; j_call: TRBJ2-7; clone_size: many; v_call: TRBV5-1; cdr3_nt: TGCGCCAGCAGCCCCCTGGGGAACGAGCAGTACTTC; cdr3_aa: CASSPLGNEQYF
d_call: -; j_call: TRBJ1-1; clone_size: -; v_call: TRBV4-3; cdr3_nt: TGCGCCAGCAGCCAAGATTTTAGGGCTGATGAAGCTTTCTTT; cdr3_aa: CASSQDFRADEAFF
d_call: -; j_call: TRBJ2-7; clone_size: many; v_call: TRBV20-1; cdr3_nt: TGCAGTGCCCGCCAGAATGGGAGGGGGCCGTCCTACGAGCAGTACTTC; cdr3_aa: CSARQNGRGPSYEQYF
d_call: -; j_call: TRBJ2-3; clone_size: many; v_call: TRBV6-5; cdr3_nt: TGTGCCAGCAGTTATCAGACAGGCTTAATCACAGATACGCAGTATTTT; cdr3_aa: CASSYQTGLITDTQYF
d_call: -; j_call: TRBJ2-5; clone_size: many; v_call: TRBV5-1; cdr3_nt: TGCGCCAGCAGCTTAGACCACCAAGAGACCCAGTACTTC; cdr3_aa: CASSLDHQETQYF
d_call: -; j_call: TRBJ2-6; clone_size: many; v_call: TRBV3-1; cdr3_nt: TGTGCCAGCAGCCAAGTGGGGTCCTGGGGGATCTCTGGGGCCAACGTCCTGACTTTC; cdr3_aa: CASSQVGSWGISGANVLTF
d_call: -; j_call: TRBJ1-5; clone_size: many; v_call: TRBV2; cdr3_nt: TGTGCCAGCAGTATAGGCTATAGCAATCAGCCCCAGCATTTT; cdr3_aa: CASSIGYSNQPQHF
d_call: -; j_call: TRBJ2-6; clone_size: many; v_call: TRBV2; cdr3_nt: TGTGCCAGCAGCGATGAGAGCTCTGGGGCCAACGTCCTGACTTTC; cdr3_aa: CASSDESSGANVLTF
d_call: -; j_call: TRBJ2-3; clone_size: many; v_call: TRBV18; cdr3_nt: TGTGCCAGCTCGGCGGCTAGCACAGATACGCAGTATTTT; cdr3_aa: CASSAASTDTQYF